This T cell receptor beta chain originates from a study of CD8 T cells in ankylosing spondylitis. Whole-study findings and limits: Eight or nine highly homologous variants formed a TCR beta motif that appeared characteristic of ankylosing spondylitis blood. In synovial fluid and blood from reactive arthritis, some motif variants were previously reported. Reports say disease-linked clones showed up significantly more in matched ankylosing spondylitis synovial fluid.

Trimming shortened V by 4 bases and J by 3 bases, and 19 bases separated the two germline ends. The CDR3 covers 17 residues. Germline CDR1 SEHNR, CDR2 FQNEAQ (reference sequence). This clonotype appeared many times. The target antigen is unknown. Researchers built TCR beta libraries using quantitative 5'-RACE with molecular barcodes. Via MiXCR, TCRdb re-called the 5' RACE reads, giving one row per CDR3 protein. There are some 220,000 distinct CDR3 sequences in the sample; about 7% occur only once, and approximately 14% lies in the top ten. The chain combines TRBV7-9 with TRBJ2-1; D may correspond to TRBD1 or TRBD2 (5 bases each). This TCR derives from a male donor with ankylosing spondylitis. The sequenced sample consisted of blood, either unsorted or a sorted T cell fraction (not recorded which). The chain's CDR3 is CASSSLPRDPSYNEQFF. CDR3 nucleotide sequence: TGTGCCAGCAGCTCCCTCCCCAGGGACCCAAGCTACAATGAGCAGTTCTTC. The full variable domain, with the rest looked up from reference TRBV7-9 and TRBJ2-1, is DTGVSQNPRHKITKRGQNVTFRCDPISEHNRLYWYRQTLGQGPEFLTYFQNEAQLEKSRLLSDRFSAERPKGSFSTLEIQRTEQGDSAMYLCASSSLPRDPSYNEQFFGPGTRLTVL.